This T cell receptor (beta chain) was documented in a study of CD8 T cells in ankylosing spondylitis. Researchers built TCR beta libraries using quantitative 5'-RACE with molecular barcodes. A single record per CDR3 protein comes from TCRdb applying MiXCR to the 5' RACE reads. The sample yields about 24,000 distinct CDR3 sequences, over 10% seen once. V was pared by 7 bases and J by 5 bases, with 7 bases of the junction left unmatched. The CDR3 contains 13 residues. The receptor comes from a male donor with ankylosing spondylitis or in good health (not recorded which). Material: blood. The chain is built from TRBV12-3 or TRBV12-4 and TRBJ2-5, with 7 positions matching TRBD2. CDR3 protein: CASTAGVRETQYF. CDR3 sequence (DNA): TGTGCCAGCACGGCGGGGGTGCGGGAGACCCAGTACTTC.